The rows below give T cell receptor beta chains drawn from one sample of a study of vaccination effects on CD4 cells after COVID-19. What these receptors recognize is not known. Clones were sequenced by immunoSEQ multiplex PCR, and TCRdb holds only the in-frame ones, with some missing. This table holds tens of thousands of clones, 60% to 80% found once. The specimen comprised CD4+ T cells from PBMCs cultured with HCoV-229E spike peptides, sampled after COVID-19 vaccination. These receptors all come from a human donor who received a COVID-19 vaccine. The CDR3 runs from the conserved cysteine through the conserved F or W. A D gene is named only where the DNA matches it firmly. Rows may omit the clone size; those that give it use once, few, many or a size class.

j_call: TRBJ2-5
clone_size: NA
v_call: TRBV3-1/TRBV3-2
d_call: NA
cdr3_aa: CASRSGGSQETQYF
cdr3_nt: TGTGCCAGCAGGTCCGGGGGCAGCCAAGAGACCCAGTACTTC

j_call: TRBJ1-3
clone_size: once
v_call: TRBV7-8
d_call: NA
cdr3_aa: CASSLDRFSGNTIYF
cdr3_nt: TGTGCCAGCAGCTTGGACAGATTCTCTGGAAACACCATATATTTT

j_call: TRBJ2-7
clone_size: NA
v_call: TRBV6-6
d_call: NA
cdr3_aa: CASSYSIERISYEQYF
cdr3_nt: TGTGCCAGCAGTTACTCGATCGAGCGGATCTCCTACGAGCAGTACTTC

j_call: TRBJ2-7
clone_size: NA
v_call: TRBV25-1
d_call: NA
cdr3_aa: CASSLTGLTGYEQYF
cdr3_nt: TGTGCCAGCAGCCTAACCGGGCTCACCGGCTACGAGCAGTACTTC

j_call: TRBJ2-3
clone_size: NA
v_call: TRBV9
d_call: TRBD2
cdr3_aa: CASSVGLLAVTDTQYF
cdr3_nt: TGTGCCAGCAGCGTAGGGCTTCTAGCGGTCACAGATACGCAGTATTTT

j_call: TRBJ2-7
clone_size: NA
v_call: TRBV5-1
d_call: TRBD2
cdr3_aa: CASSPREGSPYEQYF
cdr3_nt: TGCGCCAGCAGCCCCCGGGAGGGTTCCCCCTACGAGCAGTACTTC

j_call: TRBJ2-3
clone_size: NA
v_call: TRBV2
d_call: TRBD2
cdr3_aa: CASRGRLAGGPKGDTQYF
cdr3_nt: TGTGCCAGCAGGGGGAGGCTAGCGGGGGGGCCGAAGGGAGATACGCAGTATTTT

j_call: TRBJ2-1
clone_size: NA
v_call: TRBV27
d_call: TRBD1
cdr3_aa: CASSLIAGGLSYNEQFF
cdr3_nt: TGTGCCAGCAGTTTAATAGCAGGGGGCCTTTCCTACAATGAGCAGTTCTTC

j_call: TRBJ2-7
clone_size: NA
v_call: TRBV4-1
d_call: NA
cdr3_aa: CASSQALLASSYEQYF
cdr3_nt: TGCGCCAGCAGCCAAGCCCTACTAGCTTCCTCTTACGAGCAGTACTTC

j_call: TRBJ2-3
clone_size: NA
v_call: TRBV18
d_call: TRBD2
cdr3_aa: CASSPGAGGRLFNTDTQYF
cdr3_nt: TGTGCCAGCTCACCCGGAGCGGGAGGACGTCTTTTTAACACAGATACGCAGTATTTT

j_call: TRBJ2-2
clone_size: few
v_call: TRBV3-1/TRBV3-2
d_call: NA
cdr3_aa: CASSQDQGTGELFF
cdr3_nt: TGTGCCAGCAGCCAGGACCAGGGAACCGGGGAGCTGTTTTTT

j_call: TRBJ2-7
clone_size: NA
v_call: TRBV5-6
d_call: NA
cdr3_aa: CASSSGTTYEQYF
cdr3_nt: TGTGCCAGCAGTTCCGGGACAACCTACGAGCAGTACTTC

j_call: TRBJ1-4
clone_size: few
v_call: TRBV10-3
d_call: NA
cdr3_aa: CAISESQGVGEKLFF
cdr3_nt: TGTGCCATCAGTGAGTCGCAGGGTGTTGGTGAAAAACTGTTTTTT

j_call: TRBJ1-2
clone_size: NA
v_call: TRBV10-3
d_call: NA
cdr3_aa: CAISESETLGYTF
cdr3_nt: TGTGCCATCAGTGAGTCGGAGACCCTGGGCTACACCTTC

j_call: TRBJ1-4
clone_size: NA
v_call: TRBV9
d_call: TRBD1
cdr3_aa: CASSSGQGFEKLFF
cdr3_nt: TGTGCCAGCAGCTCCGGACAGGGGTTTGAAAAACTGTTTTTT

j_call: TRBJ2-7
clone_size: NA
v_call: TRBV10-1
d_call: TRBD2
cdr3_aa: CASSEPLVRRTSGTYEQYF
cdr3_nt: TGCGCCAGCAGTGAGCCGTTGGTTCGTCGGACTAGCGGGACCTACGAGCAGTACTTC

j_call: TRBJ1-6
clone_size: NA
v_call: TRBV18
d_call: NA
cdr3_aa: CASSPVVSRANTNSPLHF
cdr3_nt: TGTGCCAGCTCACCAGTTGTTAGTCGAGCGAATACTAATTCACCCCTCCACTTT

j_call: TRBJ1-3
clone_size: NA
v_call: TRBV18
d_call: NA
cdr3_aa: CASSPGVPNSGNTIYF
cdr3_nt: TGTGCCAGCTCCCCGGGCGTCCCCAACTCTGGAAACACCATATATTTT

j_call: TRBJ2-1
clone_size: NA
v_call: TRBV11-3
d_call: NA
cdr3_aa: CASSRGGSGGSYNEQFF
cdr3_nt: TGTGCCAGCAGCCGTGGGGGTAGCGGAGGCTCCTACAATGAGCAGTTCTTC

j_call: TRBJ1-2
clone_size: NA
v_call: TRBV6-5
d_call: NA
cdr3_aa: CASRVDGSYGYTF
cdr3_nt: TGTGCCAGCAGGGTAGACGGTAGCTATGGCTACACCTTC

j_call: TRBJ2-2
clone_size: once
v_call: TRBV11-3
d_call: TRBD2
cdr3_aa: CASSLGGGPNTGELFF
cdr3_nt: TGTGCCAGCAGCTTAGGCGGGGGACCTAACACCGGGGAGCTGTTTTTT

j_call: TRBJ2-7
clone_size: NA
v_call: TRBV6-6
d_call: NA
cdr3_aa: CASSYTDHYEQYF
cdr3_nt: TGTGCCAGCAGTTACACTGACCACTACGAGCAGTACTTC

j_call: TRBJ2-7
clone_size: NA
v_call: TRBV7-9
d_call: NA
cdr3_aa: CASSIWNSYEQYF
cdr3_nt: TGTGCCAGCAGCATTTGGAACTCCTACGAGCAGTACTTC

j_call: TRBJ1-2
clone_size: NA
v_call: TRBV18
d_call: TRBD1
cdr3_aa: CASSRDRVTYGYTF
cdr3_nt: TGTGCCAGCTCACGAGACAGGGTCACCTATGGCTACACCTTC

j_call: TRBJ1-5
clone_size: NA
v_call: TRBV6-1
d_call: TRBD1
cdr3_aa: CASSAQGGQISNQPQHF
cdr3_nt: TGTGCCAGCAGTGCCCAGGGGGGACAGATAAGCAATCAGCCCCAGCATTTT

j_call: TRBJ1-2
clone_size: NA
v_call: TRBV5-8
d_call: NA
cdr3_aa: CASSFPMVNYGYTF
cdr3_nt: TGTGCCAGCAGCTTTCCCATGGTTAACTATGGCTACACCTTC

j_call: TRBJ1-1
clone_size: NA
v_call: TRBV6-1
d_call: NA
cdr3_aa: CASSEHRVDTEAFF
cdr3_nt: TGTGCCAGCAGTGAGCACAGGGTGGACACTGAAGCTTTCTTT

j_call: TRBJ2-7
clone_size: NA
v_call: TRBV27
d_call: TRBD1
cdr3_aa: CASSSPGQGAYEQYF
cdr3_nt: TGTGCCAGCAGTTCTCCTGGACAGGGGGCCTACGAGCAGTACTTC

j_call: TRBJ1-1
clone_size: NA
v_call: TRBV19
d_call: TRBD1
cdr3_aa: CASSPRTGGENTEAFF
cdr3_nt: TGTGCCAGTAGTCCCAGGACAGGGGGAGAAAACACTGAAGCTTTCTTT

j_call: TRBJ2-3
clone_size: NA
v_call: TRBV5-1
d_call: TRBD2
cdr3_aa: CASSSGNPAGTDTQYF
cdr3_nt: TGCGCCAGCAGCTCTGGGAATCCAGCGGGAACAGATACGCAGTATTTT

j_call: TRBJ1-1
clone_size: NA
v_call: TRBV15
d_call: NA
cdr3_aa: CATSRDITEAFF
cdr3_nt: TGTGCCACCAGCAGAGACATTACTGAAGCTTTCTTT

j_call: TRBJ1-5
clone_size: NA
v_call: TRBV6-5
d_call: TRBD1
cdr3_aa: CASRPQGGQPQHF
cdr3_nt: TGTGCCAGCAGGCCACAGGGGGGTCAGCCCCAGCATTTT

j_call: TRBJ2-3
clone_size: NA
v_call: TRBV5-6
d_call: TRBD2
cdr3_aa: CASSFFSGRVSTDTQYF
cdr3_nt: TGTGCCAGCAGCTTTTTTAGCGGGAGGGTGAGCACAGATACGCAGTATTTT

j_call: TRBJ2-4
clone_size: few
v_call: TRBV11-1
d_call: NA
cdr3_aa: CASSSPTGAKNIQYF
cdr3_nt: TGTGCCAGCAGCTCTCCGACCGGAGCCAAAAACATTCAGTACTTC

j_call: TRBJ1-6
clone_size: NA
v_call: TRBV3-1/TRBV3-2
d_call: NA
cdr3_aa: CASSGVGGSYNSPLHF
cdr3_nt: TGTGCCAGCAGCGGAGTCGGCGGCTCCTATAATTCACCCCTCCACTTT

j_call: TRBJ1-1
clone_size: NA
v_call: TRBV5-1
d_call: NA
cdr3_aa: CASSGQGGTEAFF
cdr3_nt: TGCGCCAGCAGCGGCCAAGGAGGCACTGAAGCTTTCTTT

j_call: TRBJ1-4
clone_size: NA
v_call: TRBV5-1
d_call: TRBD1
cdr3_aa: CASSIRTGFEKLFF
cdr3_nt: TGCGCCAGCAGCATACGGACAGGGTTTGAAAAACTGTTTTTT

j_call: TRBJ2-3
clone_size: NA
v_call: TRBV4-1
d_call: TRBD2
cdr3_aa: CASSQGIPSGTSTDTQYF
cdr3_nt: TGCGCCAGCAGCCAAGGGATTCCTAGCGGGACTAGCACAGATACGCAGTATTTT

j_call: TRBJ2-1
clone_size: NA
v_call: TRBV2
d_call: NA
cdr3_aa: CASMEGTVNEQFF
cdr3_nt: TGTGCCAGCATGGAGGGGACAGTTAATGAGCAGTTCTTC

j_call: TRBJ2-1
clone_size: NA
v_call: TRBV6-1
d_call: NA
cdr3_aa: CASSKVRPATKESNEQFF
cdr3_nt: TGTGCCAGCAGTAAAGTAAGGCCGGCTACCAAGGAAAGTAATGAGCAGTTCTTC